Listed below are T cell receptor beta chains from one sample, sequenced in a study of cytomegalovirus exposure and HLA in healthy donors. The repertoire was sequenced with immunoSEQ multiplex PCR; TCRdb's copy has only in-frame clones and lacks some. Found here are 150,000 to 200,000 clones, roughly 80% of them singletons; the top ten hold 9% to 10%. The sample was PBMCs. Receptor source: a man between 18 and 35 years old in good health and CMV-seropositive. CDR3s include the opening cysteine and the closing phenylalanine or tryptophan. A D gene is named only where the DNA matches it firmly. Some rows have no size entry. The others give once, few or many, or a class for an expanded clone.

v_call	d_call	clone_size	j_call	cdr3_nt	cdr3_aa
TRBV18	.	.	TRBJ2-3	TGTGCCAGCTCCAACACAGATACGCAGTATTTT	CASSNTDTQYF
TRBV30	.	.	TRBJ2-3	TGTGCCTGGTTATTCACAGATACGCAGTATTTT	CAWLFTDTQYF
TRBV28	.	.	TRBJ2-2	TGTGCCAGCATCAAAAGTGCGACGAACACCGGGGAGCTGTTTTTT	CASIKSATNTGELFF
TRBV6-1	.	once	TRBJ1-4	TGTGCCAGCAGTGTCAGGACAGCGCAAGGAACTAATGAAAAACTGTTTTTT	CASSVRTAQGTNEKLFF
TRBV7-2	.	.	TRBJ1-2	TGTGCCAGCAGCTTAGCTAGGGGCCAGGACTATGGCTACACCTTC	CASSLARGQDYGYTF
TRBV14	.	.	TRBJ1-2	TGTGCCAGCAGCCAAGTAGAGGTTAGCGGCTACACCTTC	CASSQVEVSGYTF
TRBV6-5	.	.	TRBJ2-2	TGTGCCAGCAGCCCAGGGTTCGGGGAGCTGTTTTTT	CASSPGFGELFF
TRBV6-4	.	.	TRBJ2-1	TGTGCCAGCAGTGTCGAGTGGGGGGGGCGTGAGCAGTTCTTC	CASSVEWGGREQFF
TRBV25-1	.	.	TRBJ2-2	TGTGCCAGCAATCGGTACCCCGGGGAGCTGTTTTTT	CASNRYPGELFF
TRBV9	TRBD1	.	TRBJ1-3	TGTGCCAGCAGCGTTACGGGACAGGGCTCTGGAAACACCATATATTTT	CASSVTGQGSGNTIYF
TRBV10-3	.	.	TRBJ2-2	TGTGCCATCAGTGACAGGGCAAGTGCCGGGGAGCTGTTTTTT	CAISDRASAGELFF
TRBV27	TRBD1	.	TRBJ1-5	TGTGCCAGCAGCGCCCTGGGACAGGGTAGTCAGCCCCAGCATTTT	CASSALGQGSQPQHF
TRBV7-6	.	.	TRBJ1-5	TGTGCCAGCAGCTTAGGACAGGAAGGCCAGCCCCAGCATTTT	CASSLGQEGQPQHF
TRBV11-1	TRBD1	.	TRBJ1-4	TGTGCCAGCAGCTTAGATGGGACAGAATATGAAAAACTGTTTTTT	CASSLDGTEYEKLFF
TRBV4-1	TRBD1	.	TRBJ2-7	TGCGCCAGCAGCCAAGATGGAGACAGGGGCGAGCAGTACTTC	CASSQDGDRGEQYF
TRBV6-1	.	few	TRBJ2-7	TGTGCCAGCGGGCGATACGAGCAGTACTTC	CASGRYEQYF
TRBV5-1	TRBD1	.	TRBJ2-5	TGCGCCAGCAGCTACTACCTCGGGACAGAAGAGACCCAGTACTTC	CASSYYLGTEETQYF
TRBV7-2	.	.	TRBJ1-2	TGTGCCAGCAGCCCGGGGGGGTACGACTATGGCTACACCTTC	CASSPGGYDYGYTF
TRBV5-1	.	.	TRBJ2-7	TGCGCCAGCAGCTTGAAGCCTAACGAGCAGTACTTC	CASSLKPNEQYF
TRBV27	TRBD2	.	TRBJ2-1	TGTGCCAGCAGTTCCGGGACTAGCGGGTTTAATGAGCAGTTCTTC	CASSSGTSGFNEQFF
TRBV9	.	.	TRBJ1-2	TGTGCCAGCAGCGGAACCTCAGGGATGGGGGGCTACACCTTC	CASSGTSGMGGYTF
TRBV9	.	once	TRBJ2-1	TGTGCCAGCAGCGTTACTTCGGTTTTTCGGAATGAGCAGTTCTTC	CASSVTSVFRNEQFF
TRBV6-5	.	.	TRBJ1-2	TGTGCCAGCAGTACCATGGCGGGGAAATATGGCTACACCTTC	CASSTMAGKYGYTF
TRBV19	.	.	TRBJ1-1	TGTGCCCAAGGAGGGACGGGAAACACTGAAGCTTTCTTT	CAQGGTGNTEAFF
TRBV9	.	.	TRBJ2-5	TGTGCCAGCAGCGTAGTCGGAGGGGCCCAAGAGACCCAGTACTTC	CASSVVGGAQETQYF
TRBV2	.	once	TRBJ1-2	TGTGCCAGCAGTGACTTGAACAGGGAACCCACTCCTAACTATGGCTACACCTTC	CASSDLNREPTPNYGYTF